This T cell receptor (beta chain) was documented in a study of radiotherapy plus CTLA-4 blockade in lung cancer. Study details: Disease control reached over 30%, with objective responses in 15% to 20%. Whole-study findings and limits: Clones of tumor-derived TCRs expanded in blood after radiotherapy plus ipilimumab. The authors reported that early blood T cell clone dynamics, with interferon-beta, best predicted response.

The protocol was immunoSEQ multiplex PCR, while the TCRdb copy is restricted to in-frame clones and leaves out a portion. The sample lists tens of thousands of clones, roughly 80% occurring once. About this clone itself: The antigen is unknown.

Germline CDR1 LNHNV, CDR2 YYDKDF (reference sequence). The germline V and J ends were trimmed by 0 bases and 6 bases, with 12 bases remaining between them. The CDR3 loop spans 15 amino acids. The study treated chemo-refractory metastatic non-small-cell lung cancer patients with focal radiation plus ipilimumab CTLA-4 blockade. This sequence joins TRBV15 and TRBJ2-1, with a tentative D call TRBD1 (6 bases). This clonotype was sampled from a human donor with non-small cell lung cancer who had a complete response to radiotherapy plus ipilimumab. This material consisted of peripheral blood, taken from a patient treated with radiotherapy plus ipilimumab. This CDR3 reads CATSREGAGGNEQFF. Written as DNA, the CDR3 is TGTGCCACCAGCAGAGAGGGGGCAGGAGGCAATGAGCAGTTCTTC.